This section outlines one TCR beta chain sequence together with its context. No antigen is known for it. No much larger clone exists at a distance of one base, and base qualities are not known. V and J are truncated by 0 bases and 8 bases respectively, leaving an intervening sequence of 8 bases. CDR1 and CDR2 were assigned from the germline V gene (reference sequence) as SGHKS and YYEKEE. Measured from the cysteine to the phenylalanine, the CDR3 is 12 residues long. The only DNA kept is the CDR3, 36 bases in frame from the first base. The sample was run on an Illumina HiSeq 1500. The public reads were reanalyzed by TCRdb: fastp trimming at Q25, MiXCR alignment, in-frame beta chains only. Rows merge per CDR3 protein into single entries with the most common DNA and genes. The sample includes more than 90,000 distinct CDR3 sequences, with 10% observed a single time. Jointly, the top ten make up 30% to 40% of the sample.

The sample comes from a study of T cell repertoires in cytomegalovirus infection (dated by TCRdb to between 2019 and 2020). Turning to the overall study: Because public TCR beta signatures pointed to carriage of CMV infection together with the matching HLA type, the HLA type of each donor mattered for the analysis. What the research found in general, with its limitations: Cumulative frequency of public TCR beta family members discriminated carriers of CMV infection plus the relevant HLA type in this cohort and an independent 352-donor cohort. The ex vivo response was dominated by HLA-C-restricted CMV-specific TCR beta clonotypes, and the single most frequent clonotype in two of eight donors was supplied by these HLA-C-restricted clonotypes.

The sequence is built from TRBV5-5 and TRBJ1-1, with the identity of the D gene unclear. The sequencing input was PBMCs, sequenced either directly or after in vitro stimulation (not recorded which). The clonotype was recovered from a human donor in good health (CMV status not recorded). Some clones in this sample may be carry-over from other donors' samples. The CDR3 reads as follows: CASSLGGNEAFF. The sequenced DNA is TGTGCCAGCAGCTTGGGAGGTAACGAAGCTTTCTTT.